This T cell receptor beta chain was observed in a study of spatial heterogeneity in lung cancer. About the study: Detected beta-chain sequences consistently exceeded alpha-chain sequences. Study-wide points: Whereas they appeared in blood less at follow-up, ubiquitous expanded tumor TCRs appeared there more at resection.

Time point: sample taken at primary tumor resection. The authors sequenced whole RNA from tumor, nontumor lung or frozen PBMC without sorting. On this clonotype: Its antigen is not known.

Each TCR cDNA molecule carried a unique molecular identifier. MiXCR, applied by TCRdb to the 5' RACE reads, yields one record per CDR3 protein. The sample comprises under 75,000 distinct CDR3 sequences, 8.4% of which are singletons, and more than 12% rests with the top ten. The material sequenced was PBMCs, taken at surgery. The origin of this receptor is a female donor with early-stage non-small cell lung cancer.

This CDR3 reads CASSSRGTESYTF. The DNA for the CDR3 is TGTGCCAGCAGCTCCCGCGGGACAGAGAGCTACACCTTC. This sequence joins TRBV5-4 and TRBJ1-2; 7 positions agree with TRBD1. CDR3 length equals 13 residues. Germline trimming cut 3 bases from V and 9 bases from J; bases unmatched to any gene: 8. The germline CDR1 and CDR2 sequences are SGHNT and YYREEE (reference sequence).